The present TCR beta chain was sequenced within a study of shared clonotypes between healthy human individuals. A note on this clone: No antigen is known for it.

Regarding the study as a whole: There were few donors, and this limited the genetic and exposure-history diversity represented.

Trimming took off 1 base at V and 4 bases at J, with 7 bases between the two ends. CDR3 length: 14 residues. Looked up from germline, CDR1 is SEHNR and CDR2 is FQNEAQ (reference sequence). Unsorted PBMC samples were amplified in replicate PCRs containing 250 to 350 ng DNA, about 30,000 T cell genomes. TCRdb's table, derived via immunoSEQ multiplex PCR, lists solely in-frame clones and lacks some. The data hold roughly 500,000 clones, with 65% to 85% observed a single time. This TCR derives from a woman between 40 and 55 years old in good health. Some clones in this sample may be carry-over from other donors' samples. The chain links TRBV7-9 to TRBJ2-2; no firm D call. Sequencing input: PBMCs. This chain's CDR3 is CASSLGAVTGELFF. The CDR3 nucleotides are TGTGCCAGCAGCTTAGGGGCGGTCACCGGGGAGCTGTTTTTT.